This entry lists 16 T cell receptor beta chains sequenced from one sample in a study of identical twins (dated by TCRdb to 2016 to 2017). Library generation was performed with 5' RACE. Instrument on record: Illumina HiSeq 2000. The raw public reads went through TCRdb reprocessing: fastp at Q25, MiXCR clone calling, in-frame beta chains kept. CDR3 protein sequences are deduplicated, and each keeps its most common genes and DNA. This sample is represented by under 250,000 distinct CDR3 sequences; 9.4% of them were singletons. 5.1% of the sample rests with the top ten. Material: memory (CD45RO+) T cells sorted from blood. The intended sense of this specimen's cell subset or site label: CD45RO+ enriched T cells. All receptors derive from a woman aged 18-29 years in good health.

The genes are TRBV9 and TRBJ2-2; the D gene could be TRBD1 or TRBD2 (5 bases each). The germline V and J ends were trimmed by 0 bases and 3 bases, with 9 bases remaining between them. Germline assignment: CDR1 SGDLS and CDR2 YYNGEE. This CDR3 has 15 amino acids. CDR3 in amino acids: CASSVGQGDTGELFF. The CDR3 DNA follows: TGTGCCAGCAGCGTAGGTCAGGGAGACACCGGGGAGCTGTTTTTT.

This clonotype appeared many times. CDR3 nucleotide sequence: TGTGCCACCAGCAGGAGGTTAGCGGAAACAGATACGCAGTATTTT. This gives the protein CATSRRLAETDTQYF. This rearrangement joins TRBV15 to TRBJ2-3, with D maybe TRBD2 (6 bases). The germline CDR1 and CDR2 sequences are LNHNV and YYDKDF (reference sequence). The V gene lost 3 bases and the J gene lost 3 bases, with 13 bases spanning the gap. This CDR3 spans 15 amino acids.

The chain recombines TRBV25-1 with TRBJ2-5; D perhaps matches TRBD1 (5 bases). The CDR3 sequence is 12 residues long. CDR1 and CDR2 from the germline V gene are MGHDK and SYGVNS. Trimming pared 4 bases from V and 5 bases from J, leaving 8 bases between. CDR3 residues: CASSAPGETQYF. CDR3 nucleotide sequence: TGTGCCAGCAGTGCACCAGGGGAGACCCAGTACTTC.

A few counts support this clonotype. The chain carries TRBV20-1 and TRBJ1-2; 7 nucleotides match TRBD1. V gave up 4 bases and J gave up 4 bases; unmatched junction bases: 12. Looked up from germline, CDR1 is DFQATT and CDR2 is SNEGSKA (reference sequence). This CDR3 contains 15 residues. CDR3 nucleotides: TGCAGTGCTAATCACCAGGGGGGACCCTCCTATGGCTACACCTTC. It is translated as CSANHQGGPSYGYTF.

This clonotype has at least ten counts. The chain couples TRBV7-9 to TRBJ2-3; D possibly corresponds to TRBD2 (7 bases). The V and J ends lost 5 bases and 3 bases respectively, with 15 bases between them. Looked up from germline, CDR1 is SEHNR and CDR2 is FQNEAQ (reference sequence). The CDR3 runs to 15 residues. CDR3 sequence: CASSPGGGLTDTQYF. In nucleotides, the CDR3 is TGTGCCAGCAGCCCGGGGGGCGGGTTAACAGATACGCAGTATTTT.

In this sample, this clonotype turned up many times. V and J are TRBV5-1 and TRBJ1-1; D not resolved. CDR1 is SGHRS and CDR2 is YFSETQ in the germline V gene. V was trimmed by 2 bases and J by 2 bases, leaving 10 bases between them. The CDR3 runs to 14 residues. The CDR3 DNA reads as TGCGCCAGCAGCTTCACAAACAGAAACACTGAAGCTTTCTTT. Translating it yields CASSFTNRNTEAFF.

V and J are TRBV10-3 and TRBJ1-2; no firm D call. V was clipped by 6 bases and J by 4 bases, with 9 bases between them. From germline, CDR1 is ENHRY and CDR2 SYGVKD. The length of the CDR3 is 12 residues. The CDR3 is CAISANLYGYTF. CDR3 bases: TGTGCCATCAGCGCAAACCTCTATGGCTACACCTTC.

CDR3 protein: CASSQQGGQRSEQFF. CDR3 sequence (DNA): TGTGCCAGCAGCCAACAAGGCGGCCAAAGGAGTGAGCAGTTCTTC. The chain joins TRBV3-1 to TRBJ2-1; D unresolved. Germline V gene sequence: CDR1 LGHDT, CDR2 YNNKEL (reference sequence). The length of the CDR3 is 15 residues. The ends were cut back, 2 bases at V and 9 bases at J, with 17 bases in the middle.

The V gene is TRBV9, the J gene TRBJ2-3, with 12 nucleotides matching TRBD2. V gave up 0 bases and J gave up 5 bases; unmatched junction bases: 1. Germline V gene lookup returns CDR1 SGDLS and CDR2 YYNGEE. This CDR3 is built from 15 residues. CDR3 sequence (DNA): TGTGCCAGCAGCGTAGGGACTAGCGGGAAAGATACGCAGTATTTT. It specifies CASSVGTSGKDTQYF.

The chain links TRBV14 to TRBJ2-3; D ambiguous. The CDR3 is made up of 14 amino acids. Germline CDR1 and CDR2: SGHDN and FVKESK. V lost 5 bases and J 4 bases, leaving 13 bases between the germline ends. CDR3 protein: CASSDRTWADTQYF. DNA for the CDR3: TGTGCCAGCAGCGACCGAACCTGGGCAGATACGCAGTATTTT.

The V and J genes are TRBV19 and TRBJ1-1; 11 nucleotides match TRBD1. Germline V gene sequence: CDR1 LNHDA, CDR2 SQIVND (reference sequence). CDR3 size: 16 residues. The ends lost 5 bases at V and 4 bases at J; junction bases unmatched: 9. CDR3 amino acids: CASSLRGQGARTEAFF. The CDR3 DNA reads TGTGCCAGTAGTCTAAGAGGACAGGGGGCCCGCACTGAAGCTTTCTTT.

The chain employs TRBV27 and TRBJ2-1, with 8 nucleotides matching TRBD1. Germline CDR1 is MNHEY and CDR2 is SMNVEV (reference sequence). CDR3 length: 11 residues. V lost 4 bases to trimming and J lost 11 bases; unmatched junction nucleotides: 1. Written as DNA, the CDR3 is TGTGCCAGCAGTTGGGACAGGAAGCAGTTCTTC. This sequence encodes CASSWDRKQFF.

This clonotype was seen only a few times. The rearrangement uses TRBV20-1 and TRBJ2-1, with 10 bases identical to TRBD2. V trimming: 0 bases; J trimming: 6 bases; junction bases outside the gene matches: 2. The CDR3 runs to 14 residues. In germline, CDR1 is DFQATT, CDR2 SNEGSKA (reference sequence). Here the CDR3 reads CSAREAGGLNEQFF. The CDR3 region has the DNA TGCAGTGCTAGAGAAGCGGGGGGGCTCAATGAGCAGTTCTTC.

The gene calls are TRBV5-1 and TRBJ1-3; TRBD1 might be the D (5 bases). The germline V and J ends were trimmed by 1 base and 4 bases, with 6 bases remaining between them. This CDR3 has 13 amino acids. Germline V gene data show CDR1 as SGHRS and CDR2 as YFSETQ. The CDR3 DNA reads as TGCGCCAGCAGCTTGAGGGACGGAAACACCATATATTTT. Its translation: CASSLRDGNTIYF. Full variable domain (remainder filled in from reference TRBV5-1 and TRBJ1-3): KAGVTQTPRYLIKTRGQQVTLSCSPISGHRSVSWYQQTPGQGLQFLFEYFSETQRNKGNFPGRFSGRQFSNSRSEMNVSTLELGDSALYLCASSLRDGNTIYFGEGSWLTVV.

This clonotype turned up a few times. V gene TRBV7-9 combines with J gene TRBJ2-1, with 11 bases that match TRBD2. J was trimmed by 2 bases and V by 4 bases; bases with no gene match: 4. The CDR3 runs to 16 residues. The V gene's germline CDR1 is SEHNR and CDR2 FQNEAQ (reference sequence). The DNA for the CDR3 is TGTGCCAGCAGCTACGGACTAGCGGGTGCCTACAATGAGCAGTTCTTC. It is translated as CASSYGLAGAYNEQFF.

This clonotype was detected a few times. The chain couples TRBV6-5 to TRBJ1-5, with D unclear. Germline loops: CDR1 MNHEY, CDR2 SVGAGI. Trimming took off 6 bases at V and 2 bases at J, with 5 bases between the two ends. This CDR3 has 12 amino acids. The CDR3 reads CASREGNQPQHF. The CDR3 bases are TGTGCCAGCAGGGAGGGCAATCAGCCCCAGCATTTT.